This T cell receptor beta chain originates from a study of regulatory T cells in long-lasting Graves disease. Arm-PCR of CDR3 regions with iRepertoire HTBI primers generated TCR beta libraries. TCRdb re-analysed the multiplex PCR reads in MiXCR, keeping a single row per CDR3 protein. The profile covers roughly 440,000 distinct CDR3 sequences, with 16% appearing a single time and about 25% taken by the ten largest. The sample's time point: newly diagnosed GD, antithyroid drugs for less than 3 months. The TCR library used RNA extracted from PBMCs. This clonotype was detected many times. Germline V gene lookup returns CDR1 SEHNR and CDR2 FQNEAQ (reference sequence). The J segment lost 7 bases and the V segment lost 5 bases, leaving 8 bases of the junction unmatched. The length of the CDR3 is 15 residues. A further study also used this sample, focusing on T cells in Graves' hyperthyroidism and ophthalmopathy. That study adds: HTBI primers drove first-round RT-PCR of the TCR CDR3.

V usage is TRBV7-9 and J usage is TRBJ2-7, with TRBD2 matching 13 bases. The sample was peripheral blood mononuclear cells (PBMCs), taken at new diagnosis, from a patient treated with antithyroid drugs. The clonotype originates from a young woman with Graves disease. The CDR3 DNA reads TGTGCCAGCAGCAAAACCGGGACTAGCGGGGTTGAGCAGTACTTC. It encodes CASSKTGTSGVEQYF.